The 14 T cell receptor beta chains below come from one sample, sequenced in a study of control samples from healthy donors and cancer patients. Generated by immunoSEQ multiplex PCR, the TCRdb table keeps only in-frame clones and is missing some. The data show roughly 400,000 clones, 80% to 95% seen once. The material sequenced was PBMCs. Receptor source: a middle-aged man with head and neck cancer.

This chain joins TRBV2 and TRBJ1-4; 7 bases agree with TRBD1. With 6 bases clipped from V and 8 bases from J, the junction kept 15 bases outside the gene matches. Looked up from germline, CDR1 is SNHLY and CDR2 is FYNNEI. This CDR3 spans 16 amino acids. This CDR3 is CASRASRDRSEEKLFF. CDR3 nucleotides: TGTGCCAGCAGAGCGAGTCGGGACAGAAGCGAGGAAAAACTGTTTTTT.

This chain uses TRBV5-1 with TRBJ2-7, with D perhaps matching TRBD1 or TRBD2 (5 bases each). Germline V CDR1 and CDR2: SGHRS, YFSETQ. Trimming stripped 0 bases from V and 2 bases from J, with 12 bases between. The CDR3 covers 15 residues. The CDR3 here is CASSLGGTAAYEQYF. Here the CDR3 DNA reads TGCGCCAGCAGCTTGGGAGGGACGGCGGCCTACGAGCAGTACTTC.

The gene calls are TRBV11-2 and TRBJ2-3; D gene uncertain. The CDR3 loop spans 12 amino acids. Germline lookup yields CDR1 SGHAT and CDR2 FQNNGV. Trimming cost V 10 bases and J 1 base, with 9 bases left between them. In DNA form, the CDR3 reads TGTGCCACAGGACGGCGCACAGATACGCAGTATTTT. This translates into CATGRRTDTQYF.

This chain's CDR3 is CAWSRIGARTEAFF. CDR3 nucleotides: TGTGCCTGGAGTAGGATTGGGGCGCGTACTGAAGCTTTCTTT. The gene calls are TRBV30 and TRBJ1-1, with D possibly matching TRBD1 (5 bases). CDR3 length equals 14 residues. CDR1 is GTSNPN and CDR2 is SVGIG in the germline V gene (reference sequence). Trimming cost V 2 bases and J 5 bases, with 15 bases left between them.

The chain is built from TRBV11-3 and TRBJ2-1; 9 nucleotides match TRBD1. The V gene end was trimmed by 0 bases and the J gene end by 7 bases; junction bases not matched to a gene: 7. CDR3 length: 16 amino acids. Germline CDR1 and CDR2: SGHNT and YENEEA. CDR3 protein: CASSLDGGQGTNEQFF. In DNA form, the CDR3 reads TGTGCCAGCAGCTTAGATGGGGGACAGGGAACGAATGAGCAGTTCTTC.

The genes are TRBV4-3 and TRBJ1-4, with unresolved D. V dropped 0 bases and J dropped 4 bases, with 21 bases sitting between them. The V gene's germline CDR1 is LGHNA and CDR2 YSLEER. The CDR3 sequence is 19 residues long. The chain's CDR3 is CASSQDYKGGLVDNEKLFF. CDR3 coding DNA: TGCGCCAGCAGCCAAGATTATAAGGGAGGTCTTGTTGATAATGAAAAACTGTTTTTT.

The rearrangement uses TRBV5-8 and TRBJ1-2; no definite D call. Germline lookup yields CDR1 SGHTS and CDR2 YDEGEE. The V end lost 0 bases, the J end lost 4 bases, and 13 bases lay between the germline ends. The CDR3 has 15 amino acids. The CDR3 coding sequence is TGTGCCAGCAGCTTGGTTGCGGGTGCCGCCTATGGCTACACCTTC. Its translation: CASSLVAGAAYGYTF.

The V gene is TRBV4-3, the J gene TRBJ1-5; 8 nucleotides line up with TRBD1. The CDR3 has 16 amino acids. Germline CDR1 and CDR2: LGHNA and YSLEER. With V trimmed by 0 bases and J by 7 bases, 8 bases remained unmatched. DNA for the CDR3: TGCGCCAGCAGCCAAGATCTTGGACAGGGTTGGCAGCCCCAGCATTTT. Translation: CASSQDLGQGWQPQHF.

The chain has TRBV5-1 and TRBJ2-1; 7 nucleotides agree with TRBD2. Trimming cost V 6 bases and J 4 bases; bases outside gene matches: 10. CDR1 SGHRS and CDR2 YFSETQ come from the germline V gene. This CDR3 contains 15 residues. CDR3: CASTFTGGRYNEQFF. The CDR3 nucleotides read TGCGCCAGCACATTTACGGGAGGCCGGTACAATGAGCAGTTCTTC.

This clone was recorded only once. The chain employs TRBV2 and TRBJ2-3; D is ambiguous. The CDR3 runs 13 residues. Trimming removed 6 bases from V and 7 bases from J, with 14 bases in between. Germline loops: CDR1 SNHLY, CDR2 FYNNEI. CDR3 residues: CASRKLIGHTQYF. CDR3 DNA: TGTGCCAGCAGGAAGCTAATCGGGCATACGCAGTATTTT.

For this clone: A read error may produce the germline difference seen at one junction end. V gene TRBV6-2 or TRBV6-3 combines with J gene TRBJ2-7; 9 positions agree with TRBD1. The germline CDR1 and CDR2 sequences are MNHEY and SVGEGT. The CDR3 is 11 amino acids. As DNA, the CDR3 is TGTGCCAGCAGCCCCGGGACAGGGTCAATATTC. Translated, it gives CASSPGTGSIF.

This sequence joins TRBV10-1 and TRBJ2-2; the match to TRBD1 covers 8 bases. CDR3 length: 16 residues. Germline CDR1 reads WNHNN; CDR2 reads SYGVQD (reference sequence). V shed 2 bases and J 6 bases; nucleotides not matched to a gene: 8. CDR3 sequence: CASSETGTGRAGELFF. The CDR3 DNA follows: TGCGCCAGCAGTGAGACCGGGACAGGTCGGGCCGGGGAGCTGTTTTTT.

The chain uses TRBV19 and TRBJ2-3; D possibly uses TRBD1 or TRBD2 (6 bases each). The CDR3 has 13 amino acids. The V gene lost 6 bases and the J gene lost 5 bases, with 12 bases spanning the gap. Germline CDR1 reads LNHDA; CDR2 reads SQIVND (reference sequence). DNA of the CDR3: TGTGCCAGTAGCGGAGGGGGAGGAGATACGCAGTATTTT. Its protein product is CASSGGGGDTQYF. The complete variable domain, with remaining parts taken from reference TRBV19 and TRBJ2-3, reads DGGITQSPKYLFRKEGQNVTLSCEQNLNHDAMYWYRQDPGQGLRLIYYSQIVNDFQKGDIAEGYSVSREKKESFPLTVTSAQKNPTAFYLCASSGGGGDTQYFGPGTRLTVL.

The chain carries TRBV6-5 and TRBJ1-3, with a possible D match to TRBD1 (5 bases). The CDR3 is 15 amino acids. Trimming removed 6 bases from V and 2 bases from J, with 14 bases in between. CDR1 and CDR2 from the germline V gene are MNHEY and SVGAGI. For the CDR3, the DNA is TGTGCCAGCAGCCCCACCCAGGGACCTGGAAACACCATATATTTT. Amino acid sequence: CASSPTQGPGNTIYF.